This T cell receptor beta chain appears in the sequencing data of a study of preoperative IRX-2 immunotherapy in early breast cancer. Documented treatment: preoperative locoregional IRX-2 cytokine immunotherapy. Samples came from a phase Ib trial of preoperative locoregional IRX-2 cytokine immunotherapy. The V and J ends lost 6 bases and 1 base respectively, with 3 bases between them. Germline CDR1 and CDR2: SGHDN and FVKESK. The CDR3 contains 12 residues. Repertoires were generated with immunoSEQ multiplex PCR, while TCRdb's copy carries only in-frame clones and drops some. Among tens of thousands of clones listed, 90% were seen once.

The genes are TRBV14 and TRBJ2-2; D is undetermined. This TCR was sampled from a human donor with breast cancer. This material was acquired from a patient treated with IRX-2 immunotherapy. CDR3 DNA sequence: TGTGCCAGCAGTCTGAACACCGGGGAGCTGTTTTTT. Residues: CASSLNTGELFF.